This TCR beta chain emerged from a study of Ad26.COV2.S vaccination and SARS-CoV-2 variants. Study-wide findings and caveats: Whether participants received vaccine or placebo, their non-spike TCR breadth was similar.

Profiled with immunoSEQ multiplex PCR; TCRdb holds only in-frame clones, not every one. The sample records about 350,000 clones, around 89% being singletons. This CDR3 comprises 15 residues. V gave up 0 bases and J gave up 4 bases; unmatched junction bases: 6. Germline V gene lookup returns CDR1 SGDLS and CDR2 YYNGEE. Noted treatment: about 20 received Ad26.COV2.S at low or high dose, single or two shots; 5 received placebo; per-sample allocation not given. Samples analyzed were those drawn on day 63 after the first vaccine or placebo injection. On this clone: Its specificity is not known.

The TCR was taken from a person between 18 and 65 years old who received the Ad26.COV2.S COVID-19 vaccine or a placebo. The sample was peripheral blood, taken in a trial of Ad26.COV2.S vaccine versus placebo. The chain uses TRBV9 and TRBJ2-5; 7 bases are a match to TRBD1. The CDR3, as DNA: TGTGCCAGCAGCGTAGGACAGGGCGTGGGAGAGACCCAGTACTTC. Translated: CASSVGQGVGETQYF.